The 24 T cell receptor beta chains presented below share a single source sample, sequenced in a study of OX40 agonist ivuxolimab in advanced cancers. Some clones are missing from TCRdb's copy, which holds only in-frame ones; the method was immunoSEQ multiplex PCR. Among about 68,000 clones, over 65% were seen once, and the ten largest hold roughly 0.69%. The specimen comprised CD4+ or CD8+ T cells sorted from blood, sampled in a trial of the OX40 agonist ivuxolimab. The receptor set was obtained from an adult with an advanced solid tumor such as melanoma, head and neck, liver or kidney cancer.

The chain employs TRBV9 and TRBJ2-4; 8 bases fit TRBD1. The CDR3 loop spans 20 amino acids. Germline CDR1 is SGDLS and CDR2 is YYNGEE. V lost 3 bases, J lost 0 bases, and 17 bases stayed unmatched. As DNA, the CDR3 is TGTGCCAGCAGCGCCCAGCGGACAGGGCAAGAGGGAGAAGCCAAAAACATTCAGTACTTC. Its protein is CASSAQRTGQEGEAKNIQYF.

The gene calls are TRBV5-1 and TRBJ2-5, with D hard to call. The DNA end is a closer match to TRBJ2-7, so the J assignment may be wrong. CDR1 and CDR2 from the germline V gene are SGHRS and YFSETQ. There are 13 residues in the CDR3. CDR3 sequence reads: CASSLVSPYEQYF. The DNA of the CDR3 is TGCGCCAGCAGCTTGGTATCCCCCTACGAGCAGTACTTC.

The V and J genes are TRBV4-2 and TRBJ1-5, with D maybe TRBD1 (6 bases). Germline-derived CDR1 and CDR2 are LGHNA and YNFKEQ. Trimming took off 4 bases at V and 8 bases at J, with 21 bases between the two ends. CDR3 length: 16 amino acids. As DNA, the CDR3 is TGTGCCAGCAGCCCCACGACAGGACACAACCCCGAGCCCCAGCATTTT. It encodes CASSPTTGHNPEPQHF.

The J gene is TRBJ2-7, the V gene TRBV5-1, with 8 bases lining up with TRBD1. CDR3 length equals 13 residues. The germline CDR1 and CDR2 sequences are SGHRS and YFSETQ. Trimming cost V 5 bases and J 3 bases; bases outside gene matches: 4. CDR3 amino acids: CASRPGQDYEQYF. The CDR3, as DNA: TGCGCCAGCAGACCGGGACAGGACTACGAGCAGTACTTC.

The V gene is TRBV19, the J gene TRBJ1-3, with unresolved D. The ends were cut back, 3 bases at V and 2 bases at J, with 8 bases in the middle. The V gene's germline CDR1 is LNHDA and CDR2 SQIVND (reference sequence). The length of the CDR3 is 14 residues. CDR3 sequence reads: CASSIVVTGNTIYF. CDR3 DNA: TGTGCCAGTAGTATTGTGGTGACTGGAAACACCATATATTTT.

This clone appeared once. The chain carries TRBV9 and TRBJ2-7; unclear D gene. V was trimmed by 2 bases and J by 2 bases, leaving 14 bases between them. The CDR3 length is 15 residues. CDR1 SGDLS and CDR2 YYNGEE come from the germline V gene. The CDR3 reads CASSVDGSVAYEQYF. DNA for the CDR3: TGTGCCAGCAGCGTGGACGGATCCGTGGCCTACGAGCAGTACTTC.

The chain has TRBV18 and TRBJ2-7; TRBD1 agrees at 9 bases. CDR1 KGHSH and CDR2 LQKENI come from the germline V gene. V lost 3 bases and J lost 6; bases outside the gene matches: 9. The CDR3 is 15 amino acids. CDR3 sequence (DNA): TGTGCCAGCTCACCTATGGATGGGACAGGGACCGAGCAGTACTTC. Amino acid sequence: CASSPMDGTGTEQYF.

The CDR3 sequence: CASILSQGGEQYF. The CDR3, as DNA: TGTGCCAGCATCCTATCGCAGGGAGGCGAGCAGTACTTC. The chain links TRBV7-9 to TRBJ2-7; D possibly corresponds to TRBD2 (6 bases). Trimming cost V 7 bases and J 6 bases, with 16 bases left between them. Germline CDR1 is SEHNR and CDR2 is FQNEAQ (reference sequence). The CDR3 has 13 residues.

The CDR3 sequence: CASSGDSSYNEQFF. CDR3 bases: TGTGCCAGCAGTGGGGATAGCTCCTACAATGAGCAGTTCTTC. The genes are TRBV2 and TRBJ2-1; D unresolved. The CDR3 has 14 amino acids. CDR1 is SNHLY and CDR2 is FYNNEI in the germline V gene. V lost 4 bases, J lost 0 bases, and 7 bases lay in between.

The genes are TRBV6-5 and TRBJ2-7; possibly TRBD2 for D (6 bases). Germline values: CDR1 MNHEY, CDR2 SVGAGI. The CDR3 contains 15 residues. V lost 0 bases, J lost 2 bases, and 11 bases lay in between. The CDR3 region is CASSYSSLAPYEQYF. CDR3 nucleotide sequence: TGTGCCAGCAGTTACTCCTCACTAGCCCCCTACGAGCAGTACTTC.

This chain joins TRBV4-1 and TRBJ1-2, with 9 bases aligning to TRBD1. The CDR3 loop spans 14 amino acids. The germline V gene has CDR1 MGHRA and CDR2 YSYEKL. The V segment lost 0 bases and the J segment 7 bases; nucleotides outside the gene matches: 3. CDR3 DNA: TGCGCCAGCAGCCAAGAAAGACAGGGGGTTGGCTACACCTTC. Its protein is CASSQERQGVGYTF.

The rearrangement joins TRBV11-2 to TRBJ1-2; 7 bases fit TRBD1. V gave up 0 bases and J gave up 4 bases; unmatched junction bases: 2. Per the germline V gene, CDR1 is SGHAT and CDR2 is FQNNGV. The CDR3 consists of 14 residues. The CDR3 coding sequence is TGTGCCAGCAGCTTAGACGGGACAGCCTATGGCTACACCTTC. It codes for CASSLDGTAYGYTF.

This clone was observed a single time. The chain uses TRBV19 and TRBJ1-5; 8 bases match TRBD1. The germline V gene has CDR1 LNHDA and CDR2 SQIVND (reference sequence). There are 16 residues in the CDR3. V gave up 4 bases and J gave up 6 bases; unmatched junction bases: 11. CDR3 in DNA: TGTGCCAGTAGTACGAGACATGCAGGGGGCTTTCAGCCCCAGCATTTT. Protein: CASSTRHAGGFQPQHF.

This chain connects TRBV7-2 to TRBJ1-2; D call uncertain. V was clipped by 7 bases and J by 4 bases, with 19 bases between them. CDR1 and CDR2 from the germline V gene are SGHTA and FQGNSA. CDR3 length: 15 residues. CDR3 coding DNA: TGTGCCAGCACCCAGCGTAAAGGCCCCCTCTATGGCTACACCTTC. It yields the protein CASTQRKGPLYGYTF.

A remark on this clone: The identical CDR3 is also encoded by other nucleotide sequences in the sample. J is TRBJ2-3 and V is TRBV7-2; 8 positions agree with TRBD1. This CDR3 region has 14 residues. V shed 4 bases, J shed 3 bases, and the junction held 3 bases outside the gene matches. Per the germline V gene, CDR1 is SGHTA and CDR2 is FQGNSA. CDR3 DNA sequence: TGTGCCAGCAGCTCGCGGACAGGGACAGATACGCAGTATTTT. Translation: CASSSRTGTDTQYF.

This clone was counted a few times. The chain employs TRBV7-9 and TRBJ1-4; D gene ambiguous. Germline assignment: CDR1 SEHNR and CDR2 FQNEAQ (reference sequence). Trimming removed 5 bases from V and 12 bases from J, with 13 bases in between. The length of the CDR3 is 12 residues. The CDR3 is CASSAINRELFF. The DNA of the CDR3 is TGTGCCAGCAGCGCCATCAATAGAGAACTGTTTTTT.

This sequence joins TRBV19 and TRBJ2-1; perhaps TRBD1 as D (5 bases). Looked up from germline, CDR1 is LNHDA and CDR2 is SQIVND (reference sequence). This CDR3 comprises 14 residues. Between the trimmed V and J ends, which lost 4 bases and 8 bases, there was a span of 15 bases. CDR3 protein: CASSTRLGLDEQFF. CDR3 coding DNA: TGTGCCAGTAGTACCCGACTGGGGCTGGATGAGCAGTTCTTC.

In this sample, this clone turned up once. The chain couples TRBV2 to TRBJ2-5, with TRBD1 matching 8 bases. Germline assignment: CDR1 SNHLY and CDR2 FYNNEI. The CDR3 is 13 residues long. V gave up 8 bases and J gave up 5 bases; unmatched junction bases: 7. This CDR3 is CASSTGVGETQYF. The CDR3 coding sequence is TGTGCCAGCTCGACAGGGGTGGGGGAGACCCAGTACTTC. Complete variable domain (other parts from reference TRBV2 and TRBJ2-5): EPEVTQTPSHQVTQMGQEVILRCVPISNHLYFYWYRQILGQKVEFLVSFYNNEISEKSEIFDDQFSVERPDGSNFTLKIRSTKLEDSAMYFCASSTGVGETQYFGPGTRLLVL.

This rearrangement joins TRBV7-2 to TRBJ1-3; D gene ambiguous. The CDR3 covers 16 residues. Trimming left V 2 bases short and J 0 bases short, with 11 bases between. Germline CDR1 and CDR2: SGHTA and FQGNSA. The CDR3 here is CASSLSGKSSGNTIYF. The CDR3 nucleotides are TGTGCCAGCAGCTTAAGCGGGAAAAGCTCTGGAAACACCATATATTTT.

The chain carries TRBV20-1 and TRBJ1-1; tentatively, D is TRBD1 (6 bases). The CDR3 totals 11 residues. V was pared by 6 bases and J by 7 bases, with 12 bases between. Germline V lookup: CDR1 DFQATT, CDR2 SNEGSKA (reference sequence). The CDR3 sequence: CSARGGGEAFF. Written as DNA, the CDR3 is TGCAGTGCCAGGGGAGGGGGTGAAGCTTTCTTT.

The chain joins TRBV2 to TRBJ1-2; maybe TRBD1 (5 bases). This CDR3 region has 14 residues. The V gene lost 8 bases and the J gene lost 7 bases, with 20 bases spanning the gap. The germline gives CDR1 SNHLY, CDR2 FYNNEI. The CDR3 nucleotides read TGTGCCAGCGTAAGCCGGACTGGGGCCGTTGGCTACACCTTC. Protein sequence: CASVSRTGAVGYTF.

The rearrangement uses TRBV18 and TRBJ2-2; D is unresolved. Trimming left V 1 base short and J 5 bases short, with 5 bases between. The CDR3 contains 13 residues. Germline values: CDR1 KGHSH, CDR2 LQKENI. CDR3 coding DNA: TGTGCCAGCTCACCACTCCCAACCGGGGAGCTGTTTTTT. It translates to CASSPLPTGELFF.

The chain recombines TRBV7-2 with TRBJ2-3; 8 bases are a match to TRBD1. The V gene end was trimmed by 1 base and the J gene end by 8 bases; junction bases not matched to a gene: 5. Germline V lookup: CDR1 SGHTA, CDR2 FQGNSA. The CDR3 totals 14 residues. CDR3 loop: CASSLGRGQGTQYF. The CDR3, as DNA: TGTGCCAGCAGCTTAGGCAGGGGGCAAGGTACGCAGTATTTT.

The rearrangement links TRBV7-2 to TRBJ1-1; no firm D call. This CDR3 is built from 15 residues. V was clipped by 5 bases and J by 5 bases, with 18 bases between them. Germline-derived CDR1 and CDR2 are SGHTA and FQGNSA. CDR3 sequence (DNA): TGTGCCAGCAGCATGGCGCGTGGGTTAGGTACTGAAGCTTTCTTT. This sequence encodes CASSMARGLGTEAFF. The whole variable domain, remainder taken from reference TRBV7-2 and TRBJ1-1, is GAGVSQSPSNKVTEKGKDVELRCDPISGHTALYWYRQSLGQGLEFLIYFQGNSAPDKSGLPSDRFSAERTGGSVSTLTIQRTQQEDSAVYLCASSMARGLGTEAFFGQGTRLTVV.